The rows below give T cell receptor beta chains drawn from one sample of a study of identical twins. TCRdb recomputed calls from the 5' RACE reads with MiXCR, one row per CDR3 protein. The sample includes hundreds of thousands of distinct CDR3 sequences, 5.5% to 6.5% of them seen just once. The sequenced sample was naive T cells sorted from blood. These receptors were taken from a man aged 18 to 30 in good health. CDR3s include the opening cysteine and the closing phenylalanine or tryptophan. The order of the fields is J gene, D gene, V gene, clone size, CDR3 protein, CDR3 DNA. A D gene is named only where the DNA matches it firmly. Clone size is not always given. Where it is, it says once, few, many or a class for expanded clones.

TRBJ1-1,.,TRBV28,few,CASSFSGRTMNTEAFF,TGTGCCAGCAGCTTCTCGGGCAGAACTATGAACACTGAAGCTTTCTTT
TRBJ2-3,.,TRBV19,.,CASSIEARADTQYF,TGTGCCAGTAGTATAGAGGCTAGAGCAGATACGCAGTATTTT
TRBJ1-2,.,TRBV29-1,many,CSAEGSGYTF,TGCAGCGCCGAGGGCTCAGGCTACACCTTC
TRBJ1-2,TRBD1,TRBV9,.,CASSARDSNYGYTF,TGTGCCAGCAGCGCCAGGGACAGCAACTATGGCTACACCTTC
TRBJ2-3,TRBD2,TRBV24-1,many,CATSDRSGRPDPETDTQYF,TGTGCCACCAGTGATCGGAGCGGGAGGCCCGATCCCGAGACAGATACGCAGTATTTT
TRBJ2-5,TRBD2,TRBV29-1,many,CSVQTGGETQYF,TGCAGCGTCCAGACGGGAGGGGAGACCCAGTACTTC
TRBJ2-1,TRBD1,TRBV15,.,CATSRRTGTGINEQFF,TGTGCCACCAGCAGAAGAACCGGGACAGGAATAAATGAGCAGTTCTTC
TRBJ2-1,.,TRBV29-1,many,CSGTGTHGEQFF,TGCAGCGGAACAGGGACCCACGGTGAGCAGTTCTTC
TRBJ2-2,TRBD2,TRBV28,.,CASSLVGLAGNSGELFF,TGTGCCAGCAGTTTAGTTGGTCTAGCGGGAAATTCCGGGGAGCTGTTTTTT
TRBJ2-7,.,TRBV29-1,few,CSVEAPGVLTYEQYF,TGCAGCGTTGAGGCCCCTGGCGTACTAACCTACGAGCAGTACTTC
TRBJ2-7,.,TRBV30,.,CAWRPQSAGEQYF,TGTGCCTGGAGACCACAATCGGCCGGGGAGCAGTACTTC
TRBJ2-5,.,TRBV2,.,CATQRRQEETQYF,TGTGCCACCCAGAGGAGACAGGAGGAGACCCAGTACTTC
TRBJ2-7,TRBD1,TRBV20-1,few,CSAWGQGVGEQYF,TGCAGTGCCTGGGGACAGGGAGTAGGCGAGCAGTACTTC
TRBJ2-2,.,TRBV4-2,many,CASSQGDNTGELFF,TGTGCCAGCAGCCAAGGGGACAACACCGGGGAGCTGTTTTTT
TRBJ2-7,TRBD2,TRBV5-6,few,CASLTSGTSRHEQYF,TGTGCCAGTCTTACTTCGGGGACTAGCCGGCACGAGCAGTACTTC
TRBJ1-5,.,TRBV24-1,many,CATSDSVGPNQPQHF,TGTGCCACCAGTGACTCCGTGGGACCTAATCAGCCCCAGCATTTT
TRBJ2-7,TRBD1,TRBV12-3/TRBV12-4,few,CASSTRTGSYEQYF,TGTGCCAGCAGTACTCGGACAGGTTCCTACGAGCAGTACTTC
TRBJ2-1,TRBD2,TRBV2,many,CASRGGLAARDNEQFF,TGTGCCAGCAGGGGGGGACTAGCGGCGAGGGACAATGAGCAGTTCTTC
TRBJ2-2,.,TRBV6-5,few,CASSYSNGPWRNTGELFF,TGTGCCAGCAGTTACTCTAATGGACCCTGGAGGAACACCGGGGAGCTGTTTTTT
TRBJ2-4,TRBD1,TRBV28,.,CASSTSLRGKNF,TGTGCCAGCAGTACATCTCTCAGGGGGAAGAACTTC
TRBJ2-1,.,TRBV6-2/TRBV6-3,many,CASSYSSQGSGNEQFF,TGTGCCAGCAGTTACTCGAGTCAGGGAAGCGGGAATGAGCAGTTCTTC
TRBJ2-5,.,TRBV20-1,few,CSAGLVGETQYF,TGCAGTGCTGGGTTGGTAGGAGAGACCCAGTACTTC
TRBJ2-7,.,TRBV28,few,CASSFKGREAYEQYF,TGTGCCAGCAGTTTTAAGGGCAGGGAAGCCTACGAGCAGTACTTC
TRBJ2-1,TRBD2,TRBV7-9,few,CASSSLGLAHNEQFF,TGTGCCAGCAGCTCCCTGGGACTAGCCCACAATGAGCAGTTCTTC
TRBJ2-1,.,TRBV2,few,CASSPKTDSFQNNEQFF,TGTGCCAGCAGTCCAAAGACGGACAGTTTCCAAAACAATGAGCAGTTCTTC